This T cell receptor (beta chain) was identified during a study of blood T cell repertoires in COVID-19. At the level of the study: The origin of the acute and convalescent COVID-19 samples was the United States, Italy and Spain. T cells, B-cell-depleted T cells, or PBMCs provided the cDNA or gDNA that served as material.

In the source study's methods: The authors estimated nucleated cell counts from reference gene primer amplification. Using immunoSEQ multiplex PCR, the repertoire was profiled, and TCRdb retains in-frame clones only, with some absent. D and trimming were read from the DNA, whereas the V and J calls and clone size are those reported in that table. The data contain approximately 140,000 clones, around 84% of them singletons. Germline lookup yields CDR1 SGHNT and CDR2 YENEEA. Trimming took 5 bases from V and 4 from J; bases not matched to a gene: 3. The CDR3 consists of 13 residues. Sequencing used peripheral blood. The chain employs TRBV11-3 and TRBJ2-5, with 8 bases matching TRBD1. This sequence was found in a woman aged 55-69 years with acute or convalescent COVID-19. The CDR3 sequence is CASSPGGRETQYF. In nucleotides, the CDR3 is TGTGCCAGCAGCCCAGGGGGCCGAGAGACCCAGTACTTC. Drawing the rest from reference TRBV11-3 and TRBJ2-5, the complete variable domain is EAGVVQSPRYKIIEKKQPVAFWCNPISGHNTLYWYLQNLGQGPELLIRYENEEAVDDSQLPKDRFSAERLKGVDSTLKIQPAELGDSAVYLCASSPGGRETQYFGPGTRLLVL.